This T cell receptor beta chain was recorded in a study of shared clonotypes between healthy human individuals. Clones were read by immunoSEQ multiplex PCR, and TCRdb kept only the in-frame ones, dropping some. The sample lists over 2 million clones, 80% to 95% occurring once. Germline V gives CDR1 MNHEY, CDR2 SMNVEV (reference sequence). Between the trimmed V and J ends, which lost 9 bases and 2 bases, there was a span of 11 bases. The CDR3 has 13 residues. This clone was detected a few times. The TCR originated in a man aged 18 to 35 in good health. Some clones in this sample may be carry-over from other donors' samples. V gene TRBV27 combines with J gene TRBJ1-3, with unresolved D. Sequenced material: naive CD4+ T cells from PBMCs. As to subset: CD45RA+ positively selected. The CDR3 DNA sequence: TGTGCCAGAGAACCACGTACTGGAAACACCATATATTTT. This gives the protein CAREPRTGNTIYF.